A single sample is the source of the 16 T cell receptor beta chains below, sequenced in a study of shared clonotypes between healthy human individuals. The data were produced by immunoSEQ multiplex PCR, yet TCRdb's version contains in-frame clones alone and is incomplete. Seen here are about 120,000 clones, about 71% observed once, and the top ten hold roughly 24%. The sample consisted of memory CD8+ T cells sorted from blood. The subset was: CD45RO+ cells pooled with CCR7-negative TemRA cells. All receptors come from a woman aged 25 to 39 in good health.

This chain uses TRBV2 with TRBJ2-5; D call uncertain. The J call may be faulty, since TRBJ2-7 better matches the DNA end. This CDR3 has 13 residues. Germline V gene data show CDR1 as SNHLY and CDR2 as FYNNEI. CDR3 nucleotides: TGTGCCAACGTAAACAGCGAATCCTACGAGCAGTACTTC. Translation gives CANVNSESYEQYF.

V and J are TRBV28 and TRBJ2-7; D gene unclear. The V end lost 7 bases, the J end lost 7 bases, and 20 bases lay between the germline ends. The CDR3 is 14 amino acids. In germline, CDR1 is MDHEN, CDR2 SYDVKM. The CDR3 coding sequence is TGTGCCAGCACCCAGCCTCTCCAGCCTGGGGAGCAGTACTTC. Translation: CASTQPLQPGEQYF. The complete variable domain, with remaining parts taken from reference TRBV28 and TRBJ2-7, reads DVKVTQSSRYLVKRTGEKVFLECVQDMDHENMFWYRQDPGLGLRLIYFSYDVKMKEKGDIPEGYSVSREKKERFSLILESASTNQTSMYLCASTQPLQPGEQYFGPGTRLTVT.

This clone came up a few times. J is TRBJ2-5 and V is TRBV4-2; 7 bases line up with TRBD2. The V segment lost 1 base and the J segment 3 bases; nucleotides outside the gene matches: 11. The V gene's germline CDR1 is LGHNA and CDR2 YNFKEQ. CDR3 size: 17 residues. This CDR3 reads CASSQGSGTRGEETQYF. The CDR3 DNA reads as TGTGCCAGCAGCCAAGGTTCCGGGACTCGGGGGGAAGAGACCCAGTACTTC.

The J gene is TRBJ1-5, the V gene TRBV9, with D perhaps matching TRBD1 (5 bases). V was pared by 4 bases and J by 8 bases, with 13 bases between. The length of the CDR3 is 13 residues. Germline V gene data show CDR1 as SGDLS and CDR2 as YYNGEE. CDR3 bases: TGTGCCAGCAGCCTGCGGGACGGGAAGCCCCAGCATTTT. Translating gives CASSLRDGKPQHF.

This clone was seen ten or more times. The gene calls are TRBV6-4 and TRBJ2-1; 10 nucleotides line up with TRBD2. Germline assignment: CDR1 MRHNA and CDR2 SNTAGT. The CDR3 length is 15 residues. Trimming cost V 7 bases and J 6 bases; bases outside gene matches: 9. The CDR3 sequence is CASTHLAGEGNEQFF. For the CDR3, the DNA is TGTGCCAGCACTCATCTAGCGGGAGAGGGCAATGAGCAGTTCTTC.

The CDR3 here is CASSQELPEPRDRNGYTF. The CDR3 DNA sequence: TGTGCCAGCAGCCAAGAATTGCCTGAGCCCCGGGACAGAAATGGCTACACCTTC. This chain links TRBV5-8 with TRBJ1-2; TRBD1 matches at 7 bases. Per germline, CDR1 SGHTS and CDR2 YDEGEE. The length of the CDR3 is 18 residues. V was pared by 4 bases and J by 6 bases, with 21 bases of the junction left unmatched.

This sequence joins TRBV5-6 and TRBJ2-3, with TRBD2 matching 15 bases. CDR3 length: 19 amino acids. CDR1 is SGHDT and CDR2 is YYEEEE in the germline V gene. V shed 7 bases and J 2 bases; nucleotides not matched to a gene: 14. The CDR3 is CASSGPGLAGGRSTDTQYF. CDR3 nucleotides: TGTGCCAGCTCGGGACCGGGACTAGCGGGAGGCCGCTCCACAGATACGCAGTATTTT.

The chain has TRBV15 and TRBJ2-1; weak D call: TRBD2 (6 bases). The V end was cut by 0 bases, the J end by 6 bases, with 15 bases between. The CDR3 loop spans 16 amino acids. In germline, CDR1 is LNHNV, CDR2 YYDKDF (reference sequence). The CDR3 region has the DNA TGTGCCACCAGCAGAGATTCCGGGGACTCGGGCAATGAGCAGTTCTTC. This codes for CATSRDSGDSGNEQFF. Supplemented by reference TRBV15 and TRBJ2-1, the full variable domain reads DAMVIQNPRYQVTQFGKPVTLSCSQTLNHNVMYWYQQKSSQAPKLLFHYYDKDFNNEADTPDNFQSRRPNTSFCFLDIRSPGLGDTAMYLCATSRDSGDSGNEQFFGPGTRLTVL.

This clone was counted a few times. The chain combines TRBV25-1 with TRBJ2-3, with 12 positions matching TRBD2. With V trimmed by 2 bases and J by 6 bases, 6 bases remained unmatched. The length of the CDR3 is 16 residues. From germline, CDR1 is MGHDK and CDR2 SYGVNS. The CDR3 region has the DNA TGTGCCAGCAGTGAAGAGGCTAGCGGGAGGGGTGATACGCAGTATTTT. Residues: CASSEEASGRGDTQYF.

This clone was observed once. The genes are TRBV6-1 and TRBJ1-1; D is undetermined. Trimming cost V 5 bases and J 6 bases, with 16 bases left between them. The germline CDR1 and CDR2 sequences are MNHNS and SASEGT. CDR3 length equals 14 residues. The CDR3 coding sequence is TGTGCCAGCAGTCTTCGACACCTAGGCGCTGAAGCTTTCTTT. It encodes CASSLRHLGAEAFF.

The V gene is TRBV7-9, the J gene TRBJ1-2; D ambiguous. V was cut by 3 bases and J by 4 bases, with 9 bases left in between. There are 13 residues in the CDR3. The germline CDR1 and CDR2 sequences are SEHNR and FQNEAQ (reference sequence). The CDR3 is CASSFGFPYGYTF. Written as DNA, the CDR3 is TGTGCCAGCAGCTTCGGATTTCCCTATGGCTACACCTTC.

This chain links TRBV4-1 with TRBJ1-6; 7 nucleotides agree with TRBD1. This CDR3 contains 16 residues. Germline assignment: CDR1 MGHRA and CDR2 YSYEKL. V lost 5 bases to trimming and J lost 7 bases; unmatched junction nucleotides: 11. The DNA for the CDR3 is TGCGCCAGCAGCACCACGACAGGGTCGGAGAATTCACCCCTCCACTTT. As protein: CASSTTTGSENSPLHF.

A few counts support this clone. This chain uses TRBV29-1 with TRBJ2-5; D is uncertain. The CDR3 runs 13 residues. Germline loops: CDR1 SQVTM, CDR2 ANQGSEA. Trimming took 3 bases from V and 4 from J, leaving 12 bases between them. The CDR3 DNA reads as TGCAGCGTTGATTTGTCAGCAGGAGAGACCCAGTACTTC. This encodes CSVDLSAGETQYF.

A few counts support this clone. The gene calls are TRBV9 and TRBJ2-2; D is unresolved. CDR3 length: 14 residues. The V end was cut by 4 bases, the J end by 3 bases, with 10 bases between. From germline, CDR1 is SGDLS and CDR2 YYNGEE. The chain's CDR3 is CASSSRSYTGELFF. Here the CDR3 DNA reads TGTGCCAGCAGCTCCCGGTCCTACACCGGGGAGCTGTTTTTT.

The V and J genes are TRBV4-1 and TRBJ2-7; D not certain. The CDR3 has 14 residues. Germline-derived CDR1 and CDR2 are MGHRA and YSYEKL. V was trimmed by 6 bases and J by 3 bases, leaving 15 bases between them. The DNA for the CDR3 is TGCGCCAGCAGGGCCTTAAGACATAGCTACGAGCAGTACTTC. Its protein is CASRALRHSYEQYF.

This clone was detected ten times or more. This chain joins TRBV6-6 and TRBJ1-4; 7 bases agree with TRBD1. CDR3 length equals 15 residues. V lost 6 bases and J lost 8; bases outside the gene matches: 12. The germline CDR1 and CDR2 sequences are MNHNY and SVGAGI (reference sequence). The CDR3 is CASRRYRGGNEKLFF. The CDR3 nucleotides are TGTGCCAGCAGGCGCTACAGAGGGGGCAACGAAAAACTGTTTTTT.